This T cell receptor (beta chain) is drawn from a study of blood T cell repertoires in COVID-19. Background on the study: Acute and convalescent COVID-19 specimens originated in the United States, Italy and Spain. T cells, B-cell-depleted T cells, or PBMCs supplied cDNA or gDNA.

Study processing details: Reference gene primer amplification gave estimated nucleated cell counts. Produced via immunoSEQ multiplex PCR; TCRdb's table is partial and in-frame only. The D gene and trimming were derived from the DNA, and the V and J assignments and clone size from that table. The sample lists fewer than 200,000 clones, 74% occurring once. The CDR3 runs to 15 residues. The trim removed 4 bases at V and 3 bases at J, leaving 5 bases unmatched. Germline CDR1 SGHRS, CDR2 YFSETQ. Sequenced: peripheral blood. The chain has TRBV5-1 and TRBJ2-2; 8 bases map to TRBD1. This clonotype originated in an elderly woman with acute or convalescent COVID-19. DNA of the CDR3: TGCGCCAGCAGCGCCGGGACAGGTTACACCGGGGAGCTGTTTTTT. Translation: CASSAGTGYTGELFF. The variable domain in full, with the rest retrieved from reference TRBV5-1 and TRBJ2-2, is KAGVTQTPRYLIKTRGQQVTLSCSPISGHRSVSWYQQTPGQGLQFLFEYFSETQRNKGNFPGRFSGRQFSNSRSEMNVSTLELGDSALYLCASSAGTGYTGELFFGEGSRLTVL.